What follows is one TCR beta chain and its context. Its antigen is as yet unknown. This sample is part of a study of OX40 agonist ivuxolimab in advanced cancers. Turning to the study itself: An anti-OX40 (CD134) antibody with agonistic activity, ivuxolimab, was administered to patients. Patients enrolled in dose escalation were diagnosed with hepatocellular carcinoma, melanoma, renal cell or head and neck cancer. Findings and limits, study-wide: The study did not work out the antigen specificity of the expanded peripheral T cells.

Measured with immunoSEQ multiplex PCR; TCRdb has only the in-frame clones, and not every one. The data hold around 61,000 clones, with approximately 80% observed a single time. CDR3 size: 15 residues. CDR1 is SGHKS and CDR2 is YYEKEE in the germline V gene (reference sequence). J was trimmed by 6 bases and V by 5 bases; bases with no gene match: 8. The source of this sequence is an adult with an advanced solid tumor such as melanoma, head and neck, liver or kidney cancer. Sequenced here: CD4+ or CD8+ T cells sorted from blood, sampled in a trial of the OX40 agonist ivuxolimab. The chain combines TRBV5-5 with TRBJ2-1; 10 bases agree with TRBD2. The CDR3 protein is CASRRLAGVSNEQFF. The CDR3 DNA follows: TGTGCCAGCAGGCGTCTAGCGGGGGTGTCCAATGAGCAGTTCTTC.